This T cell receptor (beta chain) stems from a study of OX40 agonist ivuxolimab in advanced cancers. Findings of the study overall: Those patients achieving a partial response at 0.1-3.0 mg/kg showed among the lowest clonal expansion. At 0.1 to 3.0 mg/kg and by week 6, CD4+ and CD8+ T cells in the blood had expanded clonally.

Using immunoSEQ multiplex PCR, the repertoire was profiled, and TCRdb retains in-frame clones only, with some absent. Altogether about 63,000 clones are present, roughly 87% being singletons, with the ten largest covering about 0.63%. On this clone itself: Its antigen is currently unknown.

Researchers took blood at baseline, on cycle 4 day 1, and on cycle 7 day 1. The sequence was collected from an adult with an advanced solid tumor such as melanoma, head and neck, liver or kidney cancer. This specimen consisted of CD4+ or CD8+ T cells sorted from blood, obtained in a trial of the OX40 agonist ivuxolimab.

The CDR3 DNA is TGTGCCAGCAGTCGGACAGGCGGGGGCTACGAGCAGTACTTC. Its translation: CASSRTGGGYEQYF. The V call is TRBV2, the J call TRBJ2-7, with D tentatively TRBD1 or TRBD2 (7 bases each). This CDR3 comprises 14 residues. The V end lost 5 bases, the J end lost 3 bases, and 14 bases lay between the germline ends. CDR1 is SNHLY and CDR2 is FYNNEI in the germline V gene.